This record covers a single T cell receptor (beta chain). Here immunoSEQ multiplex PCR was the method, and the copy in TCRdb shows in-frame clones only, minus some. The sample consists of about 2 million clones, 85% to 95% of them appearing once. These data belong to a study of shared clonotypes between healthy human individuals. The germline gives CDR1 SGDLS, CDR2 YYNGEE. The V segment lost 2 bases and the J segment 3 bases; nucleotides outside the gene matches: 4. This CDR3 comprises 15 residues. Specimen: naive CD4+ T cells sorted from blood. Specified subset: CD45RA+ positively selected. This chain uses TRBV9 with TRBJ2-1; 8 positions match TRBD2. The sequence was collected from a man younger than 30 in good health. The CDR3 nucleotides are TGTGCCAGCAGCGTTTATAGCGGGAACTACAATGAGCAGTTCTTC. This codes for CASSVYSGNYNEQFF.